This T cell receptor beta chain was identified during a study of cytomegalovirus exposure and HLA in healthy donors. Study observations and caveats: Testing in vitro showed three CMV-associated chains specific for CMV antigens.

Details on this clone: Antigen unknown.

The PCR had 60 Vbeta and 13 Jbeta primers. In the authors' methods: Approximately 9.9 million of tens of millions of unique TCR beta chains were shared, per a later count. This table comes from immunoSEQ multiplex PCR, and its TCRdb copy is limited to in-frame clones, with some not included. V and J calls and clone size come straight from that table; D and trimming were deduced from the DNA. The sample includes about 190,000 clones, under 80% of them seen just once. Trimming at V came to 5 bases and at J to 7 bases, leaving 13 bases not matched to a gene. Germline V lookup: CDR1 SGHAT, CDR2 FQDESV (reference sequence). The CDR3 extends over 15 amino acids.

The rearrangement joins TRBV11-1 to TRBJ1-1; 7 nucleotides align to TRBD1. This receptor was obtained from a man aged 25-45 years in good health and CMV-seropositive. Sequenced material: PBMCs. The CDR3 DNA is TGTGCCAGCAGCCCCCGCAGGAGGGGGCTGAGTGAAGCTTTCTTT. This encodes CASSPRRRGLSEAFF.